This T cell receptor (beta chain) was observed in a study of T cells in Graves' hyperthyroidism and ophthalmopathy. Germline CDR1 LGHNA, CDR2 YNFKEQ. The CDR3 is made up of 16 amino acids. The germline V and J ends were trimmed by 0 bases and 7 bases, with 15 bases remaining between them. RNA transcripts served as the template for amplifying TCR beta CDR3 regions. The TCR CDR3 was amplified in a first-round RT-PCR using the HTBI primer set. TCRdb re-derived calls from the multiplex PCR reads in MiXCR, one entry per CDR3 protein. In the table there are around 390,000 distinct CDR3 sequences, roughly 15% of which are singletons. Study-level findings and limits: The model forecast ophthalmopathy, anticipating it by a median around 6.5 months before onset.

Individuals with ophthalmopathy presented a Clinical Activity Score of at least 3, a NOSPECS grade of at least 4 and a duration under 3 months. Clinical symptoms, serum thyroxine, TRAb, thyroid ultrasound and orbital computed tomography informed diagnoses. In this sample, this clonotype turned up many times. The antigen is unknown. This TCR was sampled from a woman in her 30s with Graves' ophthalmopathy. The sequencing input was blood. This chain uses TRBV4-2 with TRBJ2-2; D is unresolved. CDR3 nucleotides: TGTGCCAGCAGCCAAGATCAATCTACACCGGGCGGGGAGCTGTTTTTT. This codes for CASSQDQSTPGGELFF.